The rows below give T cell receptor beta chains drawn from one sample of a study of cytomegalovirus exposure and HLA in healthy donors. Here immunoSEQ multiplex PCR was the method, and the copy in TCRdb shows in-frame clones only, minus some. The sample yields over 150,000 clones, about 80% seen once. The specimen was PBMCs. The receptors here all came from a man aged 30 to 39 in good health and CMV-seropositive. Each CDR3 is given with its conserved first and last residue. Each record gives: D gene, V gene, J gene, clone size, CDR3 protein, CDR3 DNA. The D gene is left open where the match is weak. Only some rows state a clone size, as once, few, many or a class for expanded clones.

d_gene: TRBD2; v_gene: TRBV10-2; j_gene: TRBJ2-7; abundance: .; CDR3aa: CASSERGGGRTYEQYF; CDR3nt: TGCGCCAGCAGTGAACGTGGTGGCGGGAGGACCTACGAGCAGTACTTC
d_gene: .; v_gene: TRBV7-6; j_gene: TRBJ2-3; abundance: .; CDR3aa: CASSLLDNTQYF; CDR3nt: TGTGCCAGCAGCCTACTCGACAATACGCAGTATTTT
d_gene: TRBD2; v_gene: TRBV28; j_gene: TRBJ2-3; abundance: .; CDR3aa: CASSPPGTSGRAGDTQYF; CDR3nt: TGTGCCAGCAGTCCTCCCGGGACTAGCGGGAGGGCGGGAGATACGCAGTATTTT
d_gene: TRBD1; v_gene: TRBV5-1; j_gene: TRBJ2-5; abundance: .; CDR3aa: CASSPTDREVETQYF; CDR3nt: TGCGCCAGCAGCCCCACGGACAGGGAGGTGGAGACCCAGTACTTC
d_gene: TRBD1; v_gene: TRBV4-1; j_gene: TRBJ2-3; abundance: .; CDR3aa: CASSLPGQGADTQYF; CDR3nt: TGCGCCAGCAGCCTACCGGGACAGGGGGCGGATACGCAGTATTTT
d_gene: .; v_gene: TRBV19; j_gene: TRBJ2-7; abundance: .; CDR3aa: CASSRSGPPYEQYF; CDR3nt: TGTGCCAGTAGTAGGAGCGGGCCACCCTACGAGCAGTACTTC
d_gene: .; v_gene: TRBV30; j_gene: TRBJ2-2; abundance: .; CDR3aa: CAWSRTLNTGELFF; CDR3nt: TGTGCCTGGTCCCGGACTCTGAACACCGGGGAGCTGTTTTTT
d_gene: .; v_gene: TRBV10-1; j_gene: TRBJ1-1; abundance: .; CDR3aa: CASTEARGTEAFF; CDR3nt: TGCGCCAGCACTGAGGCCAGGGGCACTGAAGCTTTCTTT
d_gene: .; v_gene: TRBV27; j_gene: TRBJ1-6; abundance: .; CDR3aa: CASSQGYSYNSPLHF; CDR3nt: TGTGCCAGCAGTCAGGGTTACTCCTATAATTCACCCCTCCACTTT
d_gene: TRBD1; v_gene: TRBV30; j_gene: TRBJ2-7; abundance: once; CDR3aa: CAWEDRGSYEQYF; CDR3nt: TGTGCCTGGGAGGACAGGGGTTCCTACGAGCAGTACTTC
d_gene: .; v_gene: TRBV7-2; j_gene: TRBJ2-7; abundance: .; CDR3aa: CASSLEGGLLQYF; CDR3nt: TGTGCCAGCAGCTTAGAAGGCGGTTTACTCCAGTACTTC
d_gene: TRBD2; v_gene: TRBV27; j_gene: TRBJ2-3; abundance: .; CDR3aa: CASRSGTSGSSTDTQYF; CDR3nt: TGTGCCAGCAGATCCGGGACTAGCGGGAGTAGCACAGATACGCAGTATTTT
d_gene: .; v_gene: TRBV7-7; j_gene: TRBJ1-3; abundance: .; CDR3aa: CARTASGNTIYF; CDR3nt: TGTGCCAGAACAGCCTCTGGAAACACCATATATTTT
d_gene: .; v_gene: TRBV21-1; j_gene: TRBJ2-2; abundance: .; CDR3aa: CASSREQTAAMTNTGELFF; CDR3nt: TGTGCCAGCAGCAGAGAACAGACAGCCGCCATGACGAACACCGGGGAGCTGTTTTTT
d_gene: TRBD1; v_gene: TRBV29-1; j_gene: TRBJ2-3; abundance: .; CDR3aa: CSVEGPGQGADTQYF; CDR3nt: TGCAGCGTTGAAGGCCCGGGACAGGGGGCAGATACGCAGTATTTT
d_gene: .; v_gene: TRBV7-9; j_gene: TRBJ2-3; abundance: .; CDR3aa: CASSLGFAGLDTQYF; CDR3nt: TGTGCCAGCAGTCTTGGCTTTGCGGGGTTAGATACGCAGTATTTT
d_gene: TRBD2; v_gene: TRBV11-2; j_gene: TRBJ2-7; abundance: .; CDR3aa: CASSLGGTYEQYF; CDR3nt: TGTGCCAGCAGTTTGGGGGGGACCTACGAGCAGTACTTC
d_gene: TRBD2; v_gene: TRBV7-9; j_gene: TRBJ2-1; abundance: .; CDR3aa: CASSPSGSPGNEQFF; CDR3nt: TGTGCCAGCAGCCCTAGCGGGAGTCCCGGCAATGAGCAGTTCTTC
d_gene: .; v_gene: TRBV14; j_gene: TRBJ1-1; abundance: .; CDR3aa: CASSQDRQGKAFF; CDR3nt: TGTGCCAGCAGCCAAGATAGGCAGGGCAAAGCTTTCTTT
d_gene: .; v_gene: TRBV30; j_gene: TRBJ1-3; abundance: .; CDR3aa: CAWSISTGSGNTIYF; CDR3nt: TGTGCCTGGAGTATCAGTACAGGCTCTGGAAACACCATATATTTT
d_gene: TRBD2; v_gene: TRBV28; j_gene: TRBJ2-2; abundance: .; CDR3aa: CASRLPSLAGDLNTGELFF; CDR3nt: TGTGCCAGCAGACTCCCTTCATTGGCGGGAGATCTTAACACCGGGGAGCTGTTTTTT
d_gene: .; v_gene: TRBV4-2; j_gene: TRBJ2-2; abundance: .; CDR3aa: CASSQDQTGELFF; CDR3nt: TGTGCCAGCAGCCAAGACCAGACCGGGGAGCTGTTTTTT
d_gene: TRBD1; v_gene: TRBV7-9; j_gene: TRBJ2-7; abundance: .; CDR3aa: CASSQTPGTGVSYEQYF; CDR3nt: TGTGCCAGCAGCCAAACTCCCGGGACAGGGGTTTCCTACGAGCAGTACTTC
d_gene: TRBD1; v_gene: TRBV11-2; j_gene: TRBJ1-2; abundance: .; CDR3aa: CASSLGAWTGDGYTF; CDR3nt: TGTGCCAGCAGCTTAGGCGCCTGGACAGGGGATGGCTACACCTTC
d_gene: .; v_gene: TRBV11-3; j_gene: TRBJ2-6; abundance: .; CDR3aa: CASSLMVQGEVGANVLTF; CDR3nt: TGTGCCAGCAGCTTAATGGTGCAGGGTGAGGTTGGGGCCAACGTCCTGACTTTC
d_gene: TRBD1; v_gene: TRBV7-9; j_gene: TRBJ2-7; abundance: .; CDR3aa: CASSLGQGALIEQYF; CDR3nt: TGTGCCAGCAGCTTAGGACAGGGGGCGTTGATTGAGCAGTACTTC
d_gene: .; v_gene: TRBV6-4; j_gene: TRBJ2-1; abundance: once; CDR3aa: CASSVGGYNEQFF; CDR3nt: TGTGCCAGCAGTGTCGGAGGGTACAATGAGCAGTTCTTC
d_gene: .; v_gene: TRBV5-1; j_gene: TRBJ2-5; abundance: .; CDR3aa: CASRAGQETQYF; CDR3nt: TGCGCCAGCAGGGCGGGTCAAGAGACCCAGTACTTC
d_gene: .; v_gene: TRBV18; j_gene: TRBJ1-1; abundance: .; CDR3aa: CASSPRSTGTEAFF; CDR3nt: TGTGCCAGCTCTCCCAGGTCGACAGGCACTGAAGCTTTCTTT
d_gene: .; v_gene: TRBV6-1; j_gene: TRBJ2-1; abundance: .; CDR3aa: CASRRTSYNEQFF; CDR3nt: TGTGCCAGCAGAAGGACATCCTACAATGAGCAGTTCTTC
d_gene: .; v_gene: TRBV28; j_gene: TRBJ1-1; abundance: .; CDR3aa: CASNPGGATEAFF; CDR3nt: TGTGCCAGCAACCCCGGGGGGGCCACTGAAGCTTTCTTT
d_gene: TRBD1; v_gene: TRBV19; j_gene: TRBJ2-7; abundance: few; CDR3aa: CASRDRGQGEQYF; CDR3nt: TGTGCCAGTAGGGATAGGGGGCAAGGCGAGCAGTACTTC
d_gene: TRBD2; v_gene: TRBV20-1; j_gene: TRBJ2-5; abundance: .; CDR3aa: CSALDGRAQYF; CDR3nt: TGCAGTGCTCTTGATGGGAGGGCCCAGTACTTC
d_gene: .; v_gene: TRBV6-5; j_gene: TRBJ2-7; abundance: .; CDR3aa: CASSYSAGAYEQYF; CDR3nt: TGTGCCAGCAGTTACTCCGCAGGGGCCTACGAGCAGTACTTC
d_gene: .; v_gene: TRBV2; j_gene: TRBJ1-5; abundance: .; CDR3aa: CASGQDQPQHF; CDR3nt: TGTGCCAGCGGGCAGGATCAGCCCCAGCATTTT
d_gene: .; v_gene: TRBV30; j_gene: TRBJ2-5; abundance: .; CDR3aa: CACRPGQETQYF; CDR3nt: TGTGCCTGCCGGCCGGGACAAGAGACCCAGTACTTC
d_gene: .; v_gene: TRBV5-4; j_gene: TRBJ1-3; abundance: .; CDR3aa: CASSNPGEVGNTIYF; CDR3nt: TGTGCCAGCAGCAACCCTGGGGAGGTGGGAAACACCATATATTTT
d_gene: TRBD1; v_gene: TRBV2; j_gene: TRBJ2-3; abundance: .; CDR3aa: CASRVDRATDTQYF; CDR3nt: TGTGCCAGCAGAGTGGACAGGGCGACAGATACGCAGTATTTT
d_gene: .; v_gene: TRBV4-1; j_gene: TRBJ2-5; abundance: .; CDR3aa: CASSQLDAGLPREQYF; CDR3nt: TGCGCCAGCAGCCAGCTTGACGCGGGACTTCCGAGGGAGCAGTACTTC
d_gene: TRBD2; v_gene: TRBV6-1; j_gene: TRBJ2-2; abundance: .; CDR3aa: CASTGPAGEPGELFF; CDR3nt: TGTGCCAGTACGGGGCCAGCGGGAGAACCCGGGGAGCTGTTTTTT